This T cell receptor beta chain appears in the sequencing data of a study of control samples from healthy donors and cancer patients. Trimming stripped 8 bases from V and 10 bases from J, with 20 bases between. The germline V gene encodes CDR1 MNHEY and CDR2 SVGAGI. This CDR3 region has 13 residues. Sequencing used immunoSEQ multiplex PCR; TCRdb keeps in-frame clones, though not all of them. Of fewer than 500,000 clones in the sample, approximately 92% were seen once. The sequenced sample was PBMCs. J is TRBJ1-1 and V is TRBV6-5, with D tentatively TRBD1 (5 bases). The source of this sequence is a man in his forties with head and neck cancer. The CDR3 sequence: CASEGSEAGRAFF. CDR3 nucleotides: TGTGCCAGCGAGGGGTCGGAAGCAGGTCGAGCTTTCTTT.